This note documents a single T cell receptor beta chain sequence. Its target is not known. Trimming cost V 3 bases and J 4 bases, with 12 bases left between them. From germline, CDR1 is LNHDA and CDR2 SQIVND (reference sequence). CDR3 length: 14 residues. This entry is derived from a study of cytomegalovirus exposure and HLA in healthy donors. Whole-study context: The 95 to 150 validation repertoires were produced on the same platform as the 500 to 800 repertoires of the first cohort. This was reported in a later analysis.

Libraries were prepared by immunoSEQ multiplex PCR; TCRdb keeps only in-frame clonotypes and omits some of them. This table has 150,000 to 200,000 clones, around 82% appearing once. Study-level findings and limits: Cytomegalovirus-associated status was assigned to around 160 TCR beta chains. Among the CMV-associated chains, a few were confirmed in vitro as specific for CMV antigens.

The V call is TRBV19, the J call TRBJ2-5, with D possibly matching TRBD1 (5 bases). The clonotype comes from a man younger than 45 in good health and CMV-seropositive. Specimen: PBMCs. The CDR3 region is CASSILGPRETQYF. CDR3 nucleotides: TGTGCCAGTAGTATTCTGGGGCCGAGAGAGACCCAGTACTTC.